The clone carrying this T cell receptor (beta chain) was seen a handful of times. Its target is unknown. This may arise from a read error, as a much more abundant clone is one base away. The data are from a study of read filtering for tumor transcriptome and immune sequencing. J was trimmed by 8 bases and V by 4 bases; bases with no gene match: 13. Germline V gene lookup returns CDR1 SGHRS and CDR2 YFSETQ. The length of the CDR3 is 17 residues. The library was built from about 370 ng RNA with molecular barcoded adaptors for alpha/delta and beta/gamma chains. MiXCR, run by TCRdb on the reads, gives a single entry per CDR3 protein. The sample shows about 46,000 distinct CDR3 sequences, 10% to 15% of them seen only once. Regarding the study as a whole: This fraction held mixed bone marrow immune cells after CD138-negative sorting.

Input material: a population of CD138-negative cells sorted from bone marrow. This clonotype was obtained from a donor aged 40 or over with multiple myeloma. This rearrangement joins TRBV5-1 to TRBJ2-1, with TRBD2 matching 12 bases. This CDR3 is CASSRENRTSGMDEQFF. The CDR3, as DNA: TGCGCCAGCAGCCGAGAAAACAGGACTAGCGGGATGGATGAGCAGTTCTTC.